A single T cell receptor beta chain is shown here with its context. This clone occurred once. No cognate antigen has been identified for it. Base qualities are missing; no much larger clone stands one base away. Library method: the immunoSEQ multiplex PCR assay. TCRdb obtained this table from immuneACCESS and retained in-frame rearrangements with V and J assigned. These tables miss some clones; where compared with another copy, unresolved V genes account for less than half of the shortfall, and the remainder is unexplained. The sample table lists about 120,000 clones, just under 95% of them with a count of one. Clones ranked in the top ten supply 3.6% of the sample. This entry belongs to a study of control samples from healthy donors and cancer patients (dated by TCRdb to between 2020 and 2021). The CDR3 covers 15 residues, taking in both the cysteine and the phenylalanine. Only the CDR3 part of the read is kept: 45 bases, read in frame from the first base. Clipping removes 6 bases from V and 2 bases from J, with 7 as the unmatched junction base count. From the germline V gene (reference sequence), CDR1 is LNHDA and CDR2 is SQIVND.

The sequenced material came from blood. The receptor chain draws on TRBV19 and TRBJ1-5; 7 junctional bases match TRBD1. The sequence was obtained from a young man in good health. The DNA sequence follows: TGTGCCAGTAGCATACAGGGGTTGGGCAATCAGCCCCAGCATTTT. Its protein reads: CASSIQGLGNQPQHF.